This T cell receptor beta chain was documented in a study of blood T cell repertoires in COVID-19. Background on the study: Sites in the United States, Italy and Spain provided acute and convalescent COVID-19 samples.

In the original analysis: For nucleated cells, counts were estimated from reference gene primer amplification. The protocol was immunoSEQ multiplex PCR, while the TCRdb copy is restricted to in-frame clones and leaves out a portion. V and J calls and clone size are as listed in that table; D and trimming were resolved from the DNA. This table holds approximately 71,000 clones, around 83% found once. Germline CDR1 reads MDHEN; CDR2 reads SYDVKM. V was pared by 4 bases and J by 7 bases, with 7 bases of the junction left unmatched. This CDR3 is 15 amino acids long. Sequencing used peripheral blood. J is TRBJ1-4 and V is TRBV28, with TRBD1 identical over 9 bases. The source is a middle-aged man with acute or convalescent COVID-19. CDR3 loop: CASSSVWGQGEKLFF. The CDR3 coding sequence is TGTGCCAGCAGTTCAGTTTGGGGACAGGGTGAAAAACTGTTTTTT. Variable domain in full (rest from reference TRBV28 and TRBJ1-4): DVKVTQSSRYLVKRTGEKVFLECVQDMDHENMFWYRQDPGLGLRLIYFSYDVKMKEKGDIPEGYSVSREKKERFSLILESASTNQTSMYLCASSSVWGQGEKLFFGSGTQLSVL.